Listed below are T cell receptor beta chains from one sample, sequenced in a study of blood T cell repertoires in COVID-19. Method: immunoSEQ multiplex PCR; TCRdb's copy keeps in-frame clones and lacks some. The top ten clones hold 4.8% of a sample with about 85,000 clones, about 90% of them seen once. Material: peripheral blood. The receptors were sampled from a woman of 80 years or more with acute or convalescent COVID-19. Both conserved end residues are part of each CDR3. The D gene is left open where the match is weak. A clone size is listed for some rows: how often the clone was seen (once, few, many), or a class if it is expanded.

clone_size	d_call	cdr3_length	v_call	j_call	cdr3_aa	cdr3_nt
NA	NA	16	TRBV27	TRBJ2-6	CASSSYRVPGANVLTF	TGTGCCAGCAGTTCCTACAGGGTCCCCGGGGCCAACGTCCTGACTTTC
few	NA	14	TRBV27	TRBJ2-2	CASSSTVNTGELFF	TGTGCCAGCAGTTCCACGGTGAACACCGGGGAGCTGTTTTTT
NA	TRBD1	16	TRBV7-8	TRBJ2-6	CASSLKGATGANVLTF	TGTGCCAGCAGCTTAAAGGGGGCCACTGGGGCCAACGTCCTGACTTTC
NA	TRBD1	15	TRBV13	TRBJ1-6	CASSTTGTVNSPLHF	TGTGCCAGCAGCACTACCGGGACAGTGAATTCACCCCTCCACTTT
NA	NA	12	TRBV12-5	TRBJ2-1	CASAYRGNEQFF	TGTGCTAGTGCCTACCGAGGCAATGAGCAGTTCTTC
NA	TRBD1	14	TRBV3-1/TRBV3-2	TRBJ1-2	CASTQGGRSYGYTF	TGTGCCAGCACCCAGGGGGGACGTAGCTATGGCTACACCTTC
NA	NA	16	TRBV11-3	TRBJ2-1	CASSLDGQGIYNEQFF	TGTGCCAGCAGCTTAGACGGGCAGGGAATCTACAATGAGCAGTTCTTC
once	NA	15	TRBV19	TRBJ1-2	CASSIDWERGYGYTF	TGTGCCAGTAGTATAGATTGGGAACGGGGCTATGGCTACACCTTC
NA	TRBD1	18	TRBV5-5	TRBJ1-6	CASSLGQGSPTPNSPLHF	TGTGCCAGCAGCTTAGGACAGGGGTCCCCTACACCCAATTCACCCCTCCACTTT
once	NA	13	TRBV30	TRBJ2-2	CAWTMGGSGELFF	TGTGCCTGGACCATGGGAGGTTCCGGGGAGCTGTTTTTT
once	TRBD2	16	TRBV5-4	TRBJ2-3	CASSVTSGRVTDTQYF	TGTGCCAGCAGCGTGACTAGCGGGAGGGTCACAGATACGCAGTATTTT
few	NA	14	TRBV7-9	TRBJ2-5	CASSSGTYEETQYF	TGTGCCAGCAGCTCCGGGACTTACGAAGAGACCCAGTACTTC